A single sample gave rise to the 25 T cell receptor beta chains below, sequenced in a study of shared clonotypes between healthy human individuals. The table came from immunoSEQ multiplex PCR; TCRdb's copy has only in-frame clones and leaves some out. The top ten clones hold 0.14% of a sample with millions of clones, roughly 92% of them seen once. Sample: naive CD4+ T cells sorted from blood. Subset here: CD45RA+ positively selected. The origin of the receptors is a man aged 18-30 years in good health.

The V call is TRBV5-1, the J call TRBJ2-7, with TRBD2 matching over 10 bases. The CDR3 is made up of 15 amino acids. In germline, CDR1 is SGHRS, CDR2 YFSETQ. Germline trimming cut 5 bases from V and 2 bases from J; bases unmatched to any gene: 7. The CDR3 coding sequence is TGCGCCAGCAGTATAGCTAGCGGGGGACCCTACGAGCAGTACTTC. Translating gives CASSIASGGPYEQYF.

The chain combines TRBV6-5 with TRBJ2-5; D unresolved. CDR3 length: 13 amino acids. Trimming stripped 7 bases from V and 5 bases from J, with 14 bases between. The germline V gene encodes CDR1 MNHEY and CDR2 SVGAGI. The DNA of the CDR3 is TGTGCCAGCAAGCGAGGCCGAGCGGAGACCCAGTACTTC. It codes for CASKRGRAETQYF.

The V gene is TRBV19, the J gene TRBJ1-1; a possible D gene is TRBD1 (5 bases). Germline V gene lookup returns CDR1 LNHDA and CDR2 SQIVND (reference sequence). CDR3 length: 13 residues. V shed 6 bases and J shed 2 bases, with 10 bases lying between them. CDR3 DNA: TGTGCCAGTAGACCACAGGAAAACACTGAAGCTTTCTTT. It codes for CASRPQENTEAFF.

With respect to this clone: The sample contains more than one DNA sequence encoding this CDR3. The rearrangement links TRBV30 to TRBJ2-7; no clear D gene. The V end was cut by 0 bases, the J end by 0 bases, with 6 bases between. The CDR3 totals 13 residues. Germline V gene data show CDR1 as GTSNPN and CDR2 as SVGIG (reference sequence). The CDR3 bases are TGTGCCTGGAGTGTGTCAGTCTCCTACGAGCAGTACTTC. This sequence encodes CAWSVSVSYEQYF.

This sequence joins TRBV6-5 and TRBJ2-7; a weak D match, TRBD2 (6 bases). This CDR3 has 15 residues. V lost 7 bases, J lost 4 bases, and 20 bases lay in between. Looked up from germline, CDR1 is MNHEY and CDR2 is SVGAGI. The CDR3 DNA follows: TGTGCCAGCACCCAATTAGCGGCAGGGCGGTACGAGCAGTACTTC. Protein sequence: CASTQLAAGRYEQYF.

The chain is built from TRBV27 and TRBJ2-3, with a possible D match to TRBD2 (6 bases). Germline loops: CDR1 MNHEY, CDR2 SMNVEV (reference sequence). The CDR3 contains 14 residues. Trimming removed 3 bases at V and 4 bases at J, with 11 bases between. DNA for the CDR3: TGTGCCAGCAGTTTGGGGCGGGGTGCAGATACGCAGTATTTT. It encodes CASSLGRGADTQYF.

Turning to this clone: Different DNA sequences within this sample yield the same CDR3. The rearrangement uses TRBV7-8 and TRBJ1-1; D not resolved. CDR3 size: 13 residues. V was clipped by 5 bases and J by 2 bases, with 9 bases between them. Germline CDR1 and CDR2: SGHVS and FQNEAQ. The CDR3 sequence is CASSPRGNTEAFF. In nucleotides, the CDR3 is TGTGCCAGCAGCCCACGGGGAAACACTGAAGCTTTCTTT.

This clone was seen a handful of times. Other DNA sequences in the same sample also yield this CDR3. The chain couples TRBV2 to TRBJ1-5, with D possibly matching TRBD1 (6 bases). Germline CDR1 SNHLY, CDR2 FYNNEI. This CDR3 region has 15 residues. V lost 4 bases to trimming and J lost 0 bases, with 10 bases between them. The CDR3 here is CASSVEGDSNQPQHF. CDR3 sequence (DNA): TGTGCCAGCAGTGTTGAGGGGGATAGCAATCAGCCCCAGCATTTT.

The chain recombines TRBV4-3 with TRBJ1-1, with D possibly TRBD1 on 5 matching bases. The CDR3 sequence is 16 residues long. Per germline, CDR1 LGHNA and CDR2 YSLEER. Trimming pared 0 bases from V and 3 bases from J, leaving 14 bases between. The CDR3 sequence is CASSQDRGTPYTEAFF. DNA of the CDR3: TGCGCCAGCAGCCAAGATCGGGGGACTCCATACACTGAAGCTTTCTTT.

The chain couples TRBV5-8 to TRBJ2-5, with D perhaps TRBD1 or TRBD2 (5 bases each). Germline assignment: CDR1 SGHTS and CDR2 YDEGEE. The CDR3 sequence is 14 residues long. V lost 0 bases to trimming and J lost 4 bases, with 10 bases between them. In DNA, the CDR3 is TGTGCCAGCAGCTTGGGGGGGATCGTAGAGACCCAGTACTTC. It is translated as CASSLGGIVETQYF.

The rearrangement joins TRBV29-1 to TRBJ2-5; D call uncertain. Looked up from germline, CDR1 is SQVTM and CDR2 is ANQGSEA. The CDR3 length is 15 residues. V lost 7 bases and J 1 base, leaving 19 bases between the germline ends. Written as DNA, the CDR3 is TGCAGCGCAGCTCCGTGGGTCAGACTCCAAGAGACCCAGTACTTC. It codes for CSAAPWVRLQETQYF.

This CDR3 is CASRAITPGGYTF. The CDR3 DNA is TGTGCCAGCAGGGCTATAACGCCTGGTGGCTACACCTTC. The genes are TRBV28 and TRBJ1-2; D call uncertain. CDR1 and CDR2 from the germline V gene are MDHEN and SYDVKM. V gave up 6 bases and J gave up 7 bases, with 15 bases separating them. The CDR3 totals 13 residues.

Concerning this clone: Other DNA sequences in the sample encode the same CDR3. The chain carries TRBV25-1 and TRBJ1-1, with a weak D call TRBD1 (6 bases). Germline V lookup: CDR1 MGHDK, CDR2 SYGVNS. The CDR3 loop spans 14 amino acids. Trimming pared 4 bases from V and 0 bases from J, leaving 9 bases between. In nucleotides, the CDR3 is TGTGCCAGCAGTGTGGCAGGGGTGAACACTGAAGCTTTCTTT. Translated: CASSVAGVNTEAFF.

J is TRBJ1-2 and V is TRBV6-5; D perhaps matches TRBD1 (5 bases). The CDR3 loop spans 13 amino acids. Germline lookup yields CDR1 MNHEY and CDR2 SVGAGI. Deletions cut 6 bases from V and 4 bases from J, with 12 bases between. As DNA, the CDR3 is TGTGCCAGCAGCCAGGACAACCCCTATGGCTACACCTTC. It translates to CASSQDNPYGYTF.

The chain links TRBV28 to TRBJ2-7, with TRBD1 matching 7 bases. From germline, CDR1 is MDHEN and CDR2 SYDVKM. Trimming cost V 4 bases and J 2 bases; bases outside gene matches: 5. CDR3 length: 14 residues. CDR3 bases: TGTGCCAGCAGTTCCACCGGGACAGCCTACGAGCAGTACTTC. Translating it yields CASSSTGTAYEQYF.

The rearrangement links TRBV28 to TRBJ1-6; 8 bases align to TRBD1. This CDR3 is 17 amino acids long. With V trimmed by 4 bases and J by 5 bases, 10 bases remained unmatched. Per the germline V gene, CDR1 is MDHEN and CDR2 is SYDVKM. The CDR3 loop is CASSSPRGPGDNSPLHF. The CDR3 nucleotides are TGTGCCAGCAGTTCCCCCAGGGGGCCCGGAGATAATTCACCCCTCCACTTT.

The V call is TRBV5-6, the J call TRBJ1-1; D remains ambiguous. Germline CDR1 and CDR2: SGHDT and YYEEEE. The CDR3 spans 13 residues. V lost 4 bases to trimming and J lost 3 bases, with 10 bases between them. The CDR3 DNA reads TGTGCCAGCAGCAATAATCGGGACACTGAAGCTTTCTTT. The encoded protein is CASSNNRDTEAFF.

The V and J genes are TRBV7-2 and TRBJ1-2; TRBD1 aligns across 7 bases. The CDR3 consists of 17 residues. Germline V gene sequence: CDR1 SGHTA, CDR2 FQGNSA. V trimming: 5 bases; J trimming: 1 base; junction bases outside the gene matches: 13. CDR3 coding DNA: TGTGCCAGCAGCCTTCTCGGTGAGACAGGGTTTAACTATGGCTACACCTTC. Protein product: CASSLLGETGFNYGYTF.

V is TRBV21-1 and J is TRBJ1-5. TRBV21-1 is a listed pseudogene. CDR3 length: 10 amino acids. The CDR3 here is CARRWQPQHF. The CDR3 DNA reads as TGTGCCAGGAGGTGGCAGCCCCAGCATTTT.

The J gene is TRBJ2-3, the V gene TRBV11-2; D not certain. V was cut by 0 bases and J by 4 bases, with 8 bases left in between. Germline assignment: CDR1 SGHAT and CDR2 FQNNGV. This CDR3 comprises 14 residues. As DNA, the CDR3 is TGTGCCAGCAGCTTAGATTTGCAGTCAGATACGCAGTATTTT. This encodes CASSLDLQSDTQYF.

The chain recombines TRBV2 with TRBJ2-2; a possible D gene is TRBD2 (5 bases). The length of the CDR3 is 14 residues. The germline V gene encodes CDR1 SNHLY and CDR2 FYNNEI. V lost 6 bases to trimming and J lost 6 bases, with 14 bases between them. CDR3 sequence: CASRGSGRSGELFF. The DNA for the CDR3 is TGTGCCAGCAGGGGGAGTGGGCGTTCCGGGGAGCTGTTTTTT.

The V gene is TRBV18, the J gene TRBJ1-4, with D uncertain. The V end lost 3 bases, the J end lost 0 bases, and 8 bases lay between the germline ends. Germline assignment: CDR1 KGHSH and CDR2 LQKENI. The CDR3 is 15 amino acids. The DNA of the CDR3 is TGTGCCAGCTCACCCTCCGGATCAACTAATGAAAAACTGTTTTTT. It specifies CASSPSGSTNEKLFF.

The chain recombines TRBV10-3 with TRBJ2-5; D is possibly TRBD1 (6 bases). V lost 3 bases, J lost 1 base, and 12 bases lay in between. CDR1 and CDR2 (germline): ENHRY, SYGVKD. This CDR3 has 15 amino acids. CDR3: CAISDLRGSQETQYF. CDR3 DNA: TGTGCCATCAGTGATCTCAGGGGATCCCAAGAGACCCAGTACTTC.

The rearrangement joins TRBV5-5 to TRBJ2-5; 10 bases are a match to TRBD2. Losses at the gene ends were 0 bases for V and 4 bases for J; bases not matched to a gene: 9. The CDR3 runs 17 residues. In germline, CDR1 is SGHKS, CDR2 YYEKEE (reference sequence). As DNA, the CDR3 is TGTGCCAGCAGCTTGGCCGGTCTAGCGGGAGTTGGAGAGACCCAGTACTTC. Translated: CASSLAGLAGVGETQYF.

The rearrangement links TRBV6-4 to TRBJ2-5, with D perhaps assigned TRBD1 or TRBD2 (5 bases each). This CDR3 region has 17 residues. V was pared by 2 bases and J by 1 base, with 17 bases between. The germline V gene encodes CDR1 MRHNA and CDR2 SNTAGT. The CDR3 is CASSDSQGRGIQETQYF. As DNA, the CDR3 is TGTGCCAGCAGTGACAGCCAGGGTCGGGGTATCCAAGAGACCCAGTACTTC.